This T cell receptor beta chain comes out of a study of cytomegalovirus exposure and HLA in healthy donors. Overall study context: A prior analysis found 100 million to 140 million unique TCR beta sequences from around 190 million T cells. General study points: TCR beta V- and J-gene trimming was later associated with a missense DCLRE1C variant.

The CDR3 length is 16 residues. Trimming took off 1 base at V and 3 bases at J, with 16 bases between the two ends. The V gene's germline CDR1 is GTSNPN and CDR2 SVGIG (reference sequence). PCR was performed using 60 Vbeta and 13 Jbeta primers. Repertoires were generated with immunoSEQ multiplex PCR, while TCRdb's copy carries only in-frame clones and drops some. The sample consists of 150,000 to 200,000 clones, roughly 86% of them appearing once. A note on this clone: Its antigen remains unknown.

The sample consisted of PBMCs. This clonotype originated in a woman aged 18-29 years in good health and CMV-seronegative. The V and J genes are TRBV30 and TRBJ1-5; D is perhaps TRBD1 (6 bases). The CDR3 region has the DNA TGTGCCTGGAGTGCTGGGATCGGACAGCTCAATCAGCCCCAGCATTTT. The encoded protein is CAWSAGIGQLNQPQHF.